The 28 T cell receptor beta chains below were found in one sample sequenced in a study of cytomegalovirus exposure and HLA in healthy donors. Vbeta (60) and Jbeta (13) primers were used in the PCR. The assay was immunoSEQ multiplex PCR, and TCRdb's table has in-frame clones only and misses some. The data hold around 74,000 clones, with 75% to 85% observed a single time. The source material was PBMCs. These receptors originate from a man between 35 and 55 years old in good health and CMV-seronegative.

The J gene is TRBJ1-5, the V gene TRBV5-5; TRBD1 matches at 8 bases. The length of the CDR3 is 14 residues. V was clipped by 6 bases and J by 7 bases; unmatched bases: 9. The V gene's germline CDR1 is SGHKS and CDR2 YYEKEE (reference sequence). For the CDR3, the DNA is TGTGCCAGCACCCCGACAGGGGAGAGGCAGCCCCAGCATTTT. Its protein product is CASTPTGERQPQHF.

The chain combines TRBV5-1 with TRBJ2-1, with TRBD1 identical over 8 bases. This CDR3 region has 16 residues. After removal of 4 bases from V and 2 bases from J, the junction contained 8 bases not matched to a gene. Germline V gene data show CDR1 as SGHRS and CDR2 as YFSETQ. CDR3 region: CASSNTRGQTYNEQFF. CDR3 nucleotides: TGCGCCAGCAGCAACACCAGGGGGCAAACCTACAATGAGCAGTTCTTC.

The chain carries TRBV5-4 and TRBJ1-2; the match to TRBD1 covers 10 bases. The germline gives CDR1 SGHNT, CDR2 YYREEE (reference sequence). After removal of 6 bases from V and 7 bases from J, the junction contained 9 bases not matched to a gene. The CDR3 covers 14 residues. The CDR3: CASTYGTGEGGYTF. The CDR3, as DNA: TGTGCCAGCACCTACGGGACAGGGGAGGGTGGCTACACCTTC. Complete variable domain (other parts from reference TRBV5-4 and TRBJ1-2): ETGVTQSPTHLIKTRGQQVTLRCSSQSGHNTVSWYQQALGQGPQFIFQYYREEENGRGNFPPRFSGLQFPNYSSELNVNALELDDSALYLCASTYGTGEGGYTFGSGTRLTVV.

J is TRBJ2-1 and V is TRBV6-5, with D unclear. CDR1 MNHEY and CDR2 SVGAGI come from the germline V gene. V was clipped by 0 bases and J by 8 bases, with 17 bases between them. The CDR3 has 16 amino acids. The CDR3 is CASSYSLVRGFDEQFF. CDR3 in DNA: TGTGCCAGCAGTTACTCGTTGGTTCGCGGCTTTGATGAGCAGTTCTTC.

V is TRBV4-2 and J is TRBJ2-1; 9 nucleotides agree with TRBD1. The V and J ends lost 6 bases and 0 bases, in that order; junction bases with no gene match: 3. There are 15 residues in the CDR3. Per germline, CDR1 LGHNA and CDR2 YNFKEQ. CDR3 loop: CASSPTGGSYNEQFF. CDR3 DNA sequence: TGTGCCAGCAGTCCGACAGGGGGCTCCTACAATGAGCAGTTCTTC.

This clone was observed a handful of times. The rearrangement links TRBV28 to TRBJ1-1, with a weak D call TRBD1 (6 bases). The CDR3 runs to 14 residues. V gave up 2 bases and J gave up 1 base, with 8 bases separating them. Germline lookup yields CDR1 MDHEN and CDR2 SYDVKM. CDR3 protein: CASSLPQGNTEAFF. DNA for the CDR3: TGTGCCAGCAGTTTACCACAGGGGAACACTGAAGCTTTCTTT.

This chain connects TRBV7-6 to TRBJ1-4; D is undetermined. This CDR3 comprises 14 residues. The germline V gene encodes CDR1 SGHVS and CDR2 FNYEAQ. V shed 6 bases and J shed 4 bases, with 12 bases lying between them. The CDR3 protein is CASRSGSGNEKLFF. As DNA, the CDR3 is TGTGCCAGCAGGTCGGGGTCGGGTAATGAAAAACTGTTTTTT.

V is TRBV5-1 and J is TRBJ1-5; D possibly corresponds to TRBD1 (5 bases). The CDR3 has 15 residues. Germline CDR1 is SGHRS and CDR2 is YFSETQ. Trimming cost V 0 bases and J 3 bases, with 10 bases left between them. The CDR3 coding sequence is TGCGCCAGCAGCTTGGCCGGGGGAATCAATCAGCCCCAGCATTTT. Amino acid sequence: CASSLAGGINQPQHF.

This clone was counted only a few times. The CDR3 reads CSVEDRGLVDTEAFF. DNA for the CDR3: TGCAGCGTTGAAGACAGGGGGCTCGTGGACACTGAAGCTTTCTTT. The chain combines TRBV29-1 with TRBJ1-1; 8 bases are a match to TRBD1. The CDR3 runs 15 residues. CDR1 is SQVTM and CDR2 is ANQGSEA in the germline V gene. The junction had 6 bases not matched to a gene; V was cut back by 0 bases and J by 3 bases.

To note about this clone: The junction departs from germline at one end; a sequencing error may be responsible. The genes are TRBV5-1 and TRBJ1-5; D may be TRBD1 (6 bases). Per the germline V gene, CDR1 is SGHRS and CDR2 is YFSETQ. The CDR3 spans 17 residues. CDR3 sequence reads: CTSSFWGPNFSNQPQHF. CDR3 nucleotides: TGCACCAGCAGTTTCTGGGGGCCCAACTTTAGCAATCAGCCCCAGCATTTT.

This clone was observed a few times. The chain employs TRBV6-6 and TRBJ2-7; D is perhaps TRBD2 (5 bases). This CDR3 has 16 residues. Trimming shortened V by 7 bases and J by 4 bases, and 23 bases separated the two germline ends. CDR1 MNHNY and CDR2 SVGAGI come from the germline V gene (reference sequence). In DNA, the CDR3 is TGTGCCAGCAACAGCCCCTCTCGGGGAATGGTTTACGAGCAGTACTTC. Its translation is CASNSPSRGMVYEQYF.

The CDR3 sequence: CASSDAGQGYGYTF. In DNA, the CDR3 is TGTGCCAGTTCTGATGCGGGACAGGGCTATGGCTACACCTTC. The V gene is TRBV28, the J gene TRBJ1-2; TRBD1 matches at 9 bases. Per the germline V gene, CDR1 is MDHEN and CDR2 is SYDVKM. The CDR3 covers 14 residues. The junction had 9 bases not matched to a gene; V was cut back by 9 bases and J by 4 bases.

The chain employs TRBV27 and TRBJ1-2; no reliable D call. V lost 5 bases and J lost 0, with 16 bases in between. Germline CDR1 MNHEY, CDR2 SMNVEV (reference sequence). CDR3 length: 16 amino acids. CDR3 loop: CASSPRRLITNYGYTF. CDR3 nucleotide sequence: TGTGCCAGCAGTCCTAGACGACTCATTACTAACTATGGCTACACCTTC.

The V gene is TRBV5-1, the J gene TRBJ2-1; D perhaps matches TRBD2 (5 bases). This CDR3 comprises 15 residues. Trimming removed 4 bases from V and 1 base from J, with 12 bases in between. The V gene's germline CDR1 is SGHRS and CDR2 YFSETQ. As DNA, the CDR3 is TGCGCCAGCAGCCCTACTAGGTTTTCCTACAATGAGCAGTTCTTC. This sequence encodes CASSPTRFSYNEQFF.

Notes on this clone: An end of the junction differs from the germline gene, which may be a read error. The genes are TRBV7-9 and TRBJ1-2; no clear D. The CDR3 contains 12 residues. The germline gives CDR1 SEHNR, CDR2 FQNEAQ (reference sequence). In DNA form, the CDR3 reads TGTTCCAGCAGCTTTCGCGGGGTCTTCCGTACCTTC. It specifies CSSSFRGVFRTF.

This clone appeared once. J is TRBJ1-5 and V is TRBV7-2; D unclear. The CDR3 totals 16 residues. V lost 1 base, J lost 0 bases, and 10 bases lay in between. Germline CDR1 and CDR2: SGHTA and FQGNSA. The CDR3, as DNA: TGTGCCAGCAGCTTAGTTTCCAGTTATAGCAATCAGCCCCAGCATTTT. It encodes CASSLVSSYSNQPQHF. Supplemented by reference TRBV7-2 and TRBJ1-5, the full variable domain reads GAGVSQSPSNKVTEKGKDVELRCDPISGHTALYWYRQSLGQGLEFLIYFQGNSAPDKSGLPSDRFSAERTGGSVSTLTIQRTQQEDSAVYLCASSLVSSYSNQPQHFGDGTRLSIL.

V is TRBV6-6 and J is TRBJ2-2; 9 positions match TRBD1. V lost 11 bases and J lost 2; bases outside the gene matches: 6. The CDR3 sequence is 14 residues long. The germline gives CDR1 MNHNY, CDR2 SVGAGI (reference sequence). The chain's CDR3 is CAGRQGVNTGELFF. As DNA, the CDR3 is TGTGCCGGAAGACAGGGGGTAAACACCGGGGAGCTGTTTTTT.

V gene TRBV18 combines with J gene TRBJ1-1, with D possibly being TRBD1 (6 bases). CDR1 and CDR2 from the germline V gene are KGHSH and LQKENI. CDR3 length equals 15 residues. Trimming took 6 bases from V and 3 from J, leaving 17 bases between them. The CDR3 loop reads CASSPEQGGDTEAFF. DNA for the CDR3: TGTGCCAGCTCGCCTGAACAGGGTGGGGACACTGAAGCTTTCTTT.

This clone was recorded only once. This chain joins TRBV4-1 and TRBJ2-7; TRBD2 aligns across 14 bases. Germline loops: CDR1 MGHRA, CDR2 YSYEKL. V shed 5 bases and J 2 bases; nucleotides not matched to a gene: 11. CDR3 length: 18 amino acids. CDR3 residues: CASSYAWRLAGGAYEQYF. DNA for the CDR3: TGCGCCAGCAGCTATGCATGGAGACTAGCGGGGGGGGCCTACGAGCAGTACTTC.

About this clone itself: Other DNA sequences of this sample code for an identical CDR3. V usage is TRBV6-5 and J usage is TRBJ2-7; maybe TRBD2 (5 bases). From germline, CDR1 is MNHEY and CDR2 SVGAGI. Trimming took off 0 bases at V and 3 bases at J, with 6 bases between the two ends. The CDR3 runs to 13 residues. The CDR3 is CASSYSRGYEQYF. In nucleotides, the CDR3 is TGTGCCAGCAGTTACTCTCGGGGCTACGAGCAGTACTTC.

This chain connects TRBV6-5 to TRBJ2-7, with TRBD1 matching 7 bases. Trimming cost V 5 bases and J 3 bases; bases outside gene matches: 10. CDR1 MNHEY and CDR2 SVGAGI come from the germline V gene. CDR3 length: 15 residues. The CDR3 protein is CASSPIIQGSYEQYF. CDR3 sequence (DNA): TGTGCCAGCAGTCCTATTATACAGGGGAGCTACGAGCAGTACTTC.

A remark on this clone: The germline gene is not matched at one end of the junction; a read error may be the cause. The chain joins TRBV4-2 to TRBJ1-6, with 10 bases aligning to TRBD1. CDR3 length: 16 residues. The germline CDR1 and CDR2 sequences are LGHNA and YNFKEQ. The DNA for the CDR3 is TGTGCCTGCAGCCAAGATAGGGACAGGGGTAATTCACCCCTCCACTTT. The encoded protein is CACSQDRDRGNSPLHF.

J is TRBJ1-4 and V is TRBV19, with a weak D call TRBD1 (6 bases). The CDR3 extends over 13 amino acids. Trimming removed 4 bases from V and 8 bases from J, with 11 bases in between. Germline values: CDR1 LNHDA, CDR2 SQIVND (reference sequence). CDR3 amino acids: CASSNRVLEKLFF. The CDR3 nucleotides are TGTGCCAGTAGTAACAGGGTCTTAGAAAAACTGTTTTTT.

The chain employs TRBV20-1 and TRBJ1-3; tentatively, D is TRBD1 (5 bases). There are 11 residues in the CDR3. CDR1 is DFQATT and CDR2 is SNEGSKA in the germline V gene (reference sequence). Trimming shortened V by 3 bases and J by 12 bases, and 12 bases separated the two germline ends. The CDR3, as DNA: TGCAGTGCTAGTTTGGGGGGAGGCATATATTTT. This encodes CSASLGGGIYF.

The chain is built from TRBV19 and TRBJ2-3; D is undetermined. Germline V gives CDR1 LNHDA, CDR2 SQIVND (reference sequence). This CDR3 is built from 16 residues. Trimming cost V 3 bases and J 3 bases, with 16 bases left between them. CDR3 sequence (DNA): TGTGCCAGTAGTATTAGTGTCGGCGGTCGGACAGATACGCAGTATTTT. This sequence encodes CASSISVGGRTDTQYF.

V usage is TRBV7-9 and J usage is TRBJ2-1; TRBD1 matches 9 bases. J was trimmed by 10 bases and V by 1 base; bases with no gene match: 8. Germline values: CDR1 SEHNR, CDR2 FQNEAQ (reference sequence). The length of the CDR3 is 15 residues. The DNA for the CDR3 is TGTGCCAGCAGCTTAGTTCCGGACAGGGGTTACGAGCAGTTCTTC. This encodes CASSLVPDRGYEQFF.

The chain recombines TRBV7-9 with TRBJ1-3; perhaps TRBD1 as D (6 bases). There are 14 residues in the CDR3. V lost 5 bases and J lost 0, with 8 bases in between. In germline, CDR1 is SEHNR, CDR2 FQNEAQ (reference sequence). CDR3 in DNA: TGTGCCAGCAGCCGGACAGTCTCTGGAAACACCATATATTTT. This sequence encodes CASSRTVSGNTIYF.

A remark on this clone: One end of the junction does not line up with germline, which may come from a read error. V and J are TRBV7-7 and TRBJ2-5, with D maybe TRBD2 (5 bases). The germline gives CDR1 SSHAT, CDR2 FNYEAQ (reference sequence). The CDR3 runs to 15 residues. CDR3 residues: CASSFLGQAGETQYF. CDR3 sequence (DNA): TGTGCTAGCAGCTTCCTAGGTCAGGCGGGAGAGACCCAGTACTTC.